The T cell receptor beta chain described here comes from a study of regulatory dendritic cells for organ transplantation. Findings and limits, study-wide: The authors noted considerable between-person heterogeneity in alloreactive memory CD8+ cells.

Sequencing was performed with immunoSEQ multiplex PCR; in TCRdb, only in-frame clones are kept and a portion is missing. This sample has 25,000 to 30,000 clones, with approximately 81% found just once. Germline V lookup: CDR1 LNHDA, CDR2 SQIVND (reference sequence). The junction had 3 bases not matched to a gene; V was cut back by 5 bases and J by 0 bases. The CDR3 consists of 16 residues. This clone was seen once. Antigen unknown. The chain joins TRBV19 to TRBJ2-2; 10 nucleotides match TRBD1. The TCR comes from a human donor in good health. Sample: naive CD8+ T cells from blood. Subset noted: CD45RA+ naive T cells. The DNA of the CDR3 is TGTGCCAGTAGTTGGACAGGGGGAACGAACACCGGGGAGCTGTTTTTT. Translating gives CASSWTGGTNTGELFF.